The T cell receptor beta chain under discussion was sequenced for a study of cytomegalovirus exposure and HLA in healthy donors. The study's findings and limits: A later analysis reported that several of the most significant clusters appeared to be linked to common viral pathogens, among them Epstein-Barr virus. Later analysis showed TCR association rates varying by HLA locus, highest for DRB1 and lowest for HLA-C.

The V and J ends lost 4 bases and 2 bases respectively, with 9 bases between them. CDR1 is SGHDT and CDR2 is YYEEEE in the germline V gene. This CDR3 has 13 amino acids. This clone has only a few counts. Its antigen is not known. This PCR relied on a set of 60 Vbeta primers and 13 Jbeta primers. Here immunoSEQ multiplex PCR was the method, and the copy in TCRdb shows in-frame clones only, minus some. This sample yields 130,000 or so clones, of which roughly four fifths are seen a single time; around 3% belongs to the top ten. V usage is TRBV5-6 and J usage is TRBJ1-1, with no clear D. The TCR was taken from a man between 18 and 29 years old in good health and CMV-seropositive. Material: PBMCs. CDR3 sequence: CASSTQHNTEAFF. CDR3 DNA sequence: TGTGCCAGCAGCACGCAACATAACACTGAAGCTTTCTTT.